This is a list of T cell receptor beta chains from one sample in a study of T cell changes during pregnancy in multiple sclerosis. The protocol was immunoSEQ multiplex PCR, while the TCRdb copy is restricted to in-frame clones and leaves out a portion. The sample includes 40,000 to 60,000 clones, 75% to 90% of them seen just once. Sequencing used peripheral blood, obtained in the first trimester of pregnancy. These receptors came from a female donor in good health, enrolled as a control in a pregnancy study. CDR3s include the opening cysteine and the closing phenylalanine or tryptophan. D genes are given only for firm matches. Not every row has a clone size; where given, it reads once, few, many or a size class.

clone_size,d_call,v_call,j_call,cdr3_aa,cdr3_nt
NA,TRBD1,TRBV18,TRBJ1-6,CASSPDRGNSPLHF,TGTGCCAGCTCACCCGACAGGGGCAATTCACCCCTCCACTTT
few,NA,TRBV6-1,TRBJ1-2,CASSEMDSSYGYTF,TGTGCCAGCAGTGAAATGGACAGTTCCTATGGCTACACCTTC
NA,NA,TRBV14,TRBJ2-3,CASSQEGAGSFTDTQYF,TGTGCCAGCAGCCAAGAAGGGGCCGGGAGCTTCACAGATACGCAGTATTTT
NA,NA,TRBV5-6,TRBJ2-7,CASSTGGYEQYF,TGTGCCAGCAGCACGGGTGGGTACGAGCAGTACTTC
NA,TRBD1,TRBV7-9,TRBJ2-1,CASSLGTGATSYNEQFF,TGTGCCAGCAGCTTAGGGACAGGGGCTACTTCCTACAATGAGCAGTTCTTC
NA,TRBD1,TRBV5-5,TRBJ2-3,CASSLEVSRTGYDADTQYF,TGTGCCAGCAGCTTGGAGGTCTCTCGGACAGGGTACGATGCAGATACGCAGTATTTT
NA,NA,TRBV4-1,TRBJ2-7,CASSRQTGGSYEQYF,TGCGCCAGCAGCCGGCAGACAGGTGGCTCCTACGAGCAGTACTTC
NA,NA,TRBV27,TRBJ2-7,CASSSRDKDYEQYF,TGTGCCAGCAGTTCCCGGGACAAAGACTACGAGCAGTACTTC
NA,TRBD2,TRBV5-1,TRBJ2-2,CASTISGGTTGELFF,TGCGCCAGCACGATTAGCGGGGGCACCACCGGGGAGCTGTTTTTT
NA,TRBD2,TRBV10-3,TRBJ2-7,CAIRAGGRDEQYF,TGTGCCATCAGAGCGGGGGGCCGGGACGAGCAGTACTTC
NA,NA,TRBV27,TRBJ2-2,CASFSGMGGELFF,TGTGCCAGCTTCTCCGGGATGGGGGGGGAGCTGTTTTTT
NA,NA,TRBV27,TRBJ2-1,CASRETFF,TGTGCCAGCAGGGAGACGTTCTTC
few,TRBD1,TRBV10-3,TRBJ2-7,CAISELGQLISYEQYF,TGTGCCATCAGTGAGTTGGGACAGCTTATCTCCTACGAGCAGTACTTC
NA,TRBD2,TRBV19,TRBJ2-1,CASSTPLTGTSGGAARDNEQFF,TGTGCCAGTAGTACGCCCTTAACCGGGACTAGCGGGGGGGCTGCGCGGGACAATGAGCAGTTCTTC
NA,TRBD1,TRBV5-6,TRBJ1-2,CASSLGQGAYGYTF,TGTGCCAGCAGCTTAGGACAGGGGGCCTATGGCTACACCTTC
NA,TRBD1,TRBV18,TRBJ1-5,CASSPTGGPGQPQHF,TGTGCCAGCTCACCAACAGGGGGCCCTGGGCAGCCCCAGCATTTT
NA,NA,TRBV5-4,TRBJ2-1,CASSWRGNNEQFF,TGTGCCAGCAGCTGGCGGGGAAACAATGAGCAGTTCTTC
NA,NA,TRBV28,TRBJ2-7,CASSSDLGGAQGAAAISYEQYF,TGTGCCAGCAGTTCAGATTTAGGGGGGGCGCAAGGGGCAGCGGCGATCTCCTACGAGCAGTACTTC
NA,NA,TRBV11-2,TRBJ2-7,CASSLELEVPYEQYF,TGTGCCAGCAGCTTAGAACTAGAGGTCCCCTACGAGCAGTACTTC
NA,NA,TRBV30,TRBJ1-6,CAWSVSQGSSPLHF,TGTGCCTGGAGTGTATCGCAGGGAAGTTCACCCCTCCACTTT
NA,TRBD1,TRBV10-3,TRBJ1-1,CAISESPGTGTNTEAFF,TGTGCCATCAGTGAGTCTCCCGGGACAGGGACGAACACTGAAGCTTTCTTT
NA,NA,TRBV27,TRBJ2-7,CASSLSRGLSYEQYF,TGTGCCAGCAGTTTATCCCGGGGTCTCTCCTACGAGCAGTACTTC
NA,NA,TRBV4-3,TRBJ2-7,CASTAAAYSYEQYF,TGCGCCAGCACCGCGGCGGCTTACTCCTACGAGCAGTACTTC
NA,NA,TRBV4-3,TRBJ1-1,CASSQQQGNTEAFF,TGCGCCAGCAGCCAACAACAGGGGAACACTGAAGCTTTCTTT
NA,NA,TRBV9,TRBJ2-5,CASSVGGTETQYF,TGTGCCAGCAGCGTTGGCGGGACGGAGACCCAGTACTTC
NA,NA,TRBV6-1,TRBJ1-2,CASSERVIANYGYTF,TGTGCCAGCAGTGAACGGGTCATAGCTAACTATGGCTACACCTTC
NA,NA,TRBV15,TRBJ1-3,CATSRPTASGNTIYF,TGTGCCACCAGCAGACCGACAGCCTCTGGAAACACCATATATTTT
NA,NA,TRBV7-6,TRBJ1-2,CASSLVNRENYGYTF,TGTGCCAGCAGCTTAGTAAACAGGGAAAACTATGGCTACACCTTC
NA,NA,TRBV15,TRBJ2-7,CATSRYKTVTLSYEQYF,TGTGCCACCAGCAGGTACAAGACAGTAACTCTCTCCTACGAGCAGTACTTC
once,NA,TRBV27,TRBJ1-3,CASSLRGTGNTIYF,TGTGCCAGCAGTTTGAGAGGGACTGGAAACACCATATATTTT
NA,TRBD2,TRBV7-3,TRBJ2-1,CASSLGPASGGGKQFF,TGTGCCAGCAGCTTAGGACCGGCTAGCGGGGGGGGGAAGCAGTTCTTC